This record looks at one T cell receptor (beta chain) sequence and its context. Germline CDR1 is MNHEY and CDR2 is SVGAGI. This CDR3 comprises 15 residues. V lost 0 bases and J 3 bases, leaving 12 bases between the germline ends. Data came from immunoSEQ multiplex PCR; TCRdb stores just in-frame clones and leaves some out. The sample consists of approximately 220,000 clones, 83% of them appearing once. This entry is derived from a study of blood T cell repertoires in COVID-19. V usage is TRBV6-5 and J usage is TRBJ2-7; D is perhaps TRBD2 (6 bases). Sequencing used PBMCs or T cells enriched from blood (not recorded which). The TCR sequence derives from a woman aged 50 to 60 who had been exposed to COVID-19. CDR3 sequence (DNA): TGTGCCAGCAGTTACTCGGAAGGGACTCTCTACGAGCAGTACTTC. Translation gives CASSYSEGTLYEQYF.